This TCR beta chain is from a study of OX40 agonist ivuxolimab in advanced cancers. Overall study: Every 2 weeks, patients received ivuxolimab intravenously, dosed at 0.01 to 10 mg/kg. In three patients, partial responses were observed, one with hepatocellular carcinoma and two with cutaneous melanoma.

This CDR3 has 16 residues. The germline gives CDR1 MNHEY, CDR2 SMNVEV (reference sequence). Trimming cost V 1 base and J 3 bases; bases outside gene matches: 9. The table came from immunoSEQ multiplex PCR; TCRdb's copy has only in-frame clones and leaves some out. Seen here are approximately 75,000 clones, 90% observed once, and the top ten hold 0.3% to 0.4%. On this clone itself: The antigen is unknown.

Broader study findings: It was not determined which antigens were specifically recognized by the peripheral T cells that had undergone clonal expansion. More expanded clones were found, on average, in CD8+ than in CD4+ T cells.

The sample consisted of CD4+ or CD8+ T cells sorted from blood, taken in a trial of the OX40 agonist ivuxolimab. The receptor was isolated from an adult with an advanced solid tumor such as melanoma, head and neck, liver or kidney cancer. This chain connects TRBV27 to TRBJ2-7, with 7 bases fitting TRBD2. CDR3 protein: CASSLLGAPGGYEQYF. For the CDR3, the DNA is TGTGCCAGCAGTTTATTAGGGGCCCCGGGGGGCTACGAGCAGTACTTC.